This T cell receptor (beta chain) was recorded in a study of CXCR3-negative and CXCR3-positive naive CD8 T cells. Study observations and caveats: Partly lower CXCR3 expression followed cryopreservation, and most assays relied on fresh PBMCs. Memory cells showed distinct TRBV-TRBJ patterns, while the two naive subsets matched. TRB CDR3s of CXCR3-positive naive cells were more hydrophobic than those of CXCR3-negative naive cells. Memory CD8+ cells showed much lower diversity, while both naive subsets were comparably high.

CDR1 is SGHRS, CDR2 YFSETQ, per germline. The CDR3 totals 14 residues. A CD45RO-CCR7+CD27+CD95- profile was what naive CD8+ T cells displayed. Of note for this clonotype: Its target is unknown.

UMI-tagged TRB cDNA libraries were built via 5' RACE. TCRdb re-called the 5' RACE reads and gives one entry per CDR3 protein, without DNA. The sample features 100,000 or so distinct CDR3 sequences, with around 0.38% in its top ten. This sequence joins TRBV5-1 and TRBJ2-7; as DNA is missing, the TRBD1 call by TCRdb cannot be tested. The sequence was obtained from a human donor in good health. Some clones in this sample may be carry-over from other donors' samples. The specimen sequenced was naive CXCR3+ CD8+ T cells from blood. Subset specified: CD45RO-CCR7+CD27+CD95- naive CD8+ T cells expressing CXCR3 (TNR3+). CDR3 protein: CASSPMRTGYEQYF.